This passage covers 3 T cell receptor beta chains from one sample sequenced in a study of molecular identifiers for immune sequencing clone quantification. A single record per CDR3 protein comes from TCRdb applying MiXCR to the PCR reads. Among around 82,000 distinct CDR3 sequences, 15% to 20% were seen once, and the ten largest hold roughly 0.8%. Material for sequencing was naive CD8+ T cells from blood, with Jurkat cell RNA spiked in. The subset was: FACS-sorted CD8+CD4-CCR7+CD45RA+ naive T cells. These receptors were collected from a human donor in good health. Some libraries in this study had Jurkat cell RNA spiked in.

The sample holds many counts of this clonotype. The chain uses TRBV29-1 and TRBJ2-7; 10 bases agree with TRBD1. CDR3 length equals 14 residues. From germline, CDR1 is SQVTM and CDR2 ANQGSEA. J lost 0 bases, V lost 7 bases, and 6 bases had no gene match. CDR3 sequence: CSATGQGSSYEQYF. The CDR3 nucleotides are TGCAGCGCGACGGGACAGGGGAGCTCCTACGAGCAGTACTTC.

A remark on this clonotype: The CDR3 does not close with the conserved phenylalanine or tryptophan, likely indicating a read error. V and J are TRBV4-3 and TRBJ1-1; no firm D call. The ends were cut back, 0 bases at V and 3 bases at J, with 11 bases in the middle. The CDR3 sequence is 15 residues long. Germline V gene lookup returns CDR1 LGHNA and CDR2 YSLEER. The CDR3 DNA reads as TGCGCCAGCAGCCAAGATCAATGGCTATACACTGAAGCTTTCTCT. This sequence encodes CASSQDQWLYTEAFS.

This clonotype came up many times. The V gene is TRBV7-9, the J gene TRBJ2-3; no clear D. Germline assignment: CDR1 SEHNR and CDR2 FQNEAQ (reference sequence). Trimming left V 5 bases short and J 9 bases short, with 12 bases between. The CDR3 has 12 residues. This CDR3 is CASSPIDETQYF. In DNA form, the CDR3 reads TGTGCCAGCAGCCCCATCGACGAGACGCAGTATTTT. The full variable domain, completed using reference TRBV7-9 and TRBJ2-3, is DTGVSQNPRHKITKRGQNVTFRCDPISEHNRLYWYRQTLGQGPEFLTYFQNEAQLEKSRLLSDRFSAERPKGSFSTLEIQRTEQGDSAMYLCASSPIDETQYFGPGTRLTVL.